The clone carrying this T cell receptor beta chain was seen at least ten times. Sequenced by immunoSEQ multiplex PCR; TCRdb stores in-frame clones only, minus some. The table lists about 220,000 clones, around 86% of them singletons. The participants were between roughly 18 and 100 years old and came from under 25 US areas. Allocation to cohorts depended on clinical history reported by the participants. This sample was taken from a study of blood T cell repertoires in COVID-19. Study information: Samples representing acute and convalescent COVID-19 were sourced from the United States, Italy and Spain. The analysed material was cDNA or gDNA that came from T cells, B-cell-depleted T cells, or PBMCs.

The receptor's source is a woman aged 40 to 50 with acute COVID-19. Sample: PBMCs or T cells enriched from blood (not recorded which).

The CDR3 loop reads CASSPEFETQYF. CDR3 DNA sequence: TGCGCCAGCAGCCCGGAGTTCGAGACCCAGTACTTC. The rearrangement uses TRBV4-1 and TRBJ2-5, with unresolved D. This CDR3 has 12 residues. The V end lost 4 bases, the J end lost 5 bases, and 8 bases lay between the germline ends. Germline V CDR1 and CDR2: MGHRA, YSYEKL.